This TCR beta chain was found in a study of CD8+ T cells in alopecia areata. The study team obtained lesional scalp punch biopsies and peripheral blood from alopecia areata patients. Isolated RNA was reverse transcribed into cDNA used as the sequencing template. Clones were read by immunoSEQ multiplex PCR, and TCRdb kept only the in-frame ones, dropping some. This table has roughly 97,000 clones, around 38% appearing once. V was pared by 8 bases and J by 2 bases, with 5 bases of the junction left unmatched. Germline CDR1 is GTSNPN and CDR2 is SVGIG (reference sequence). The CDR3 runs 12 residues. The table lists this clone with a few counts. No antigen is known for it. Regarding the study as a whole: Resident alphabeta T-cell populations of normal skin are likewise subject to sequencing in scalp samples. Greater clonality was observed in lesional scalp samples, especially alopecia totalis/universalis, versus normal scalp. Unlike in mice, where it was clearer, TCR sharing across patients was less clear, possibly HLA-related.

The sequence was collected from a human donor with alopecia areata. The rearrangement uses TRBV30 and TRBJ2-7; TRBD1 agrees at 8 bases. The sequenced sample was CD4+ T cells sorted from blood. CDR3 bases: TGTGCCGGTCTGGACAGGGCCTACGAGCAGTACTTC. This codes for CAGLDRAYEQYF.